Sequencing of this T cell receptor (beta chain) was carried out in a study of control samples from healthy donors and cancer patients. The germline gives CDR1 SGHDN, CDR2 FVKESK. Trimming took off 0 bases at V and 8 bases at J, with 10 bases between the two ends. The CDR3 length is 13 residues. The table came from immunoSEQ multiplex PCR; TCRdb's copy has only in-frame clones and leaves some out. The table lists over 80,000 clones, around 80% of them singletons. The V gene is TRBV14, the J gene TRBJ1-1; D unresolved. The sequenced sample was blood. The clonotype originates from a woman aged 25 to 45 in good health. The CDR3 nucleotides read TGTGCCAGCAGCCAAGACGCGGCGTTCGAAGCTTTCTTT. This sequence encodes CASSQDAAFEAFF.